The T cell receptor beta chain described here comes from a study of response to subunit inactivated influenza vaccine. This clonotype has ten or more counts. Its antigen is not identified. Study findings and constraints: Authors suggested each seasonal influenza vaccination recruits few new T cells.

TCRdb re-derived calls from the RT-PCR reads in MiXCR, one entry per CDR3 protein. The repertoire has some 500,000 distinct CDR3 sequences, over 10% of them found once; the top ten carry 13%. Germline CDR1 and CDR2: DFQATT and SNEGSKA (reference sequence). The CDR3 length is 13 residues. V was clipped by 3 bases and J by 3 bases, with 12 bases between them. The clonotype was recovered from a man aged 50-60 years who received an inactivated influenza vaccine. The chain carries TRBV20-1 and TRBJ2-7; TRBD1 is a possible D gene (7 bases). The source was PBMCs from blood, collected about 40 days after vaccination. CDR3 nucleotide sequence: TGCAGTGCTAGTCGGGGGACAGACTACGAGCAGTACTTC. It specifies CSASRGTDYEQYF.